This T cell receptor beta chain emerged from a study of blood T cell repertoires in COVID-19. Study information: The United States, Italy and Spain supplied acute and convalescent COVID-19 samples.

Original processing notes: Estimation of nucleated cell counts was performed using reference gene primer amplification. Here immunoSEQ multiplex PCR was the method, and the copy in TCRdb shows in-frame clones only, minus some. V, J and clone size were drawn from that table, and D and trimming were deduced from the DNA. Among 430,000 or so clones listed, 88% were seen once. Clinical history reported by participants formed the basis on which cohorts were assigned. Either two negative PCRs, clearance, or symptom resolution qualified Cohort 3 donors as recovered. This CDR3 has 15 residues. Looked up from germline, CDR1 is LNHDA and CDR2 is SQIVND (reference sequence). Losses at the gene ends were 3 bases for V and 5 bases for J; bases not matched to a gene: 9.

This clonotype originated in a woman aged 40 to 49 who had recovered from COVID-19. The chain links TRBV19 to TRBJ2-5; 7 bases map to TRBD1. Material: PBMCs or T cells enriched from blood (not recorded which). The DNA of the CDR3 is TGTGCCAGTAGTATGGAAAGGGGGCGAGCGGAGACCCAGTACTTC. This encodes CASSMERGRAETQYF.